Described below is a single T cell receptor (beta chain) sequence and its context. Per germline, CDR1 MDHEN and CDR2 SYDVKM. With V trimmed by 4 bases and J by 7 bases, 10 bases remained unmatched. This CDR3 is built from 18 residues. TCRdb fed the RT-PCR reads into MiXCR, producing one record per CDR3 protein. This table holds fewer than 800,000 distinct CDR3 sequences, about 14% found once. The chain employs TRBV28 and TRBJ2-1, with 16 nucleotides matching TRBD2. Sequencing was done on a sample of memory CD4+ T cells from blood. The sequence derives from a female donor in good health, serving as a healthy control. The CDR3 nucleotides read TGTGCCAGCAGTTCCTCCGGGACTAGCGGGAGGGGAGGTAATGAGCAGTTCTTC. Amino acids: CASSSSGTSGRGGNEQFF. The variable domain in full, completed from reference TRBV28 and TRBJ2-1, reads DVKVTQSSRYLVKRTGEKVFLECVQDMDHENMFWYRQDPGLGLRLIYFSYDVKMKEKGDIPEGYSVSREKKERFSLILESASTNQTSMYLCASSSSGTSGRGGNEQFFGPGTRLTVL.